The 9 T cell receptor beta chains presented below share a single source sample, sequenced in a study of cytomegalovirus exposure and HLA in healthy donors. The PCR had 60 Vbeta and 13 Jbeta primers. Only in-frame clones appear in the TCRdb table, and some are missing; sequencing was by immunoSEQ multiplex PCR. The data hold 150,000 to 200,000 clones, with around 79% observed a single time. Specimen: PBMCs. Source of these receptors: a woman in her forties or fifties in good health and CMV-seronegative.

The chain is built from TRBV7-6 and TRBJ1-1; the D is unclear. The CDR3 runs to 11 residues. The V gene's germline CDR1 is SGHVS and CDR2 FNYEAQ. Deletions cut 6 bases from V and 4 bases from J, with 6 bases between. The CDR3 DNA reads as TGTGCCAGCAGTAGAGTCACTGAAGCTTTCTTT. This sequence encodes CASSRVTEAFF.

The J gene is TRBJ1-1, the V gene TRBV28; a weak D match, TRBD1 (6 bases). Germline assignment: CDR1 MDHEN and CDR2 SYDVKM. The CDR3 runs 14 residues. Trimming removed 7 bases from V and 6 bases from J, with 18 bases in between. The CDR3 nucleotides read TGTGCCAGCACCAGCCCGAACAGGGCGTCTGAAGCTTTCTTT. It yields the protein CASTSPNRASEAFF.

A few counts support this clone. The CDR3 DNA is TGTGCCAGCAAAACGGGGGGCACTGAAGCTTTCTTT. Translation gives CASKTGGTEAFF. This rearrangement joins TRBV2 to TRBJ1-1, with D possibly matching TRBD1 (5 bases). The CDR3 contains 12 residues. Germline CDR1 reads SNHLY; CDR2 reads FYNNEI. V lost 7 bases and J lost 4, with 10 bases in between.

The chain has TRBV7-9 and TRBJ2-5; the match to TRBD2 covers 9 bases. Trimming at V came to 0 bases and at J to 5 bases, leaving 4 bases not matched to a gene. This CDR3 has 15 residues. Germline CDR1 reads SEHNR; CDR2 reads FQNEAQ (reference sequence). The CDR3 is CASSLASSGEETQYF. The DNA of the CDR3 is TGTGCCAGCAGCTTAGCCTCTAGCGGGGAGGAGACCCAGTACTTC.

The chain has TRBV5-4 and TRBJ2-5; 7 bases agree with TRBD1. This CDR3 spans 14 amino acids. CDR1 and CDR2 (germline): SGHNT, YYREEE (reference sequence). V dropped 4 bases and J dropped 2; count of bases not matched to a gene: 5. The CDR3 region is CASSPGGSQETQYF. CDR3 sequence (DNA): TGTGCCAGCAGCCCAGGGGGATCTCAAGAGACCCAGTACTTC. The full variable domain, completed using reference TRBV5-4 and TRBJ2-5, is ETGVTQSPTHLIKTRGQQVTLRCSSQSGHNTVSWYQQALGQGPQFIFQYYREEENGRGNFPPRFSGLQFPNYSSELNVNALELDDSALYLCASSPGGSQETQYFGPGTRLLVL.

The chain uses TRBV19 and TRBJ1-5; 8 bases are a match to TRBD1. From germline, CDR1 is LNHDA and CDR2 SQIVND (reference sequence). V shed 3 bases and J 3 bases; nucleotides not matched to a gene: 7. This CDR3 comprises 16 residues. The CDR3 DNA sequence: TGTGCCAGTAGTATCCTCGGACAGGGCATCAATCAGCCCCAGCATTTT. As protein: CASSILGQGINQPQHF.

The CDR3 protein is CASSSPPRNAGGRTQYF. Here the CDR3 DNA reads TGTGCCAGCAGTTCCCCCCCCCGCAACGCCGGAGGACGTACGCAGTATTTT. V gene TRBV28 combines with J gene TRBJ2-3; D may be TRBD2 (5 bases). Germline-derived CDR1 and CDR2 are MDHEN and SYDVKM. Deletions cut 4 bases from V and 8 bases from J, with 25 bases between. The CDR3 is made up of 17 amino acids.

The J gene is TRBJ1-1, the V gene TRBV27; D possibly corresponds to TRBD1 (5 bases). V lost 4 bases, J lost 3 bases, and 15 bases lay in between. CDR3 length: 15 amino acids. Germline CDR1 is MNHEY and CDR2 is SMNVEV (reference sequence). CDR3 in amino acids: CASSSRGTTDTEAFF. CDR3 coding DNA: TGTGCCAGCAGTTCTCGCGGGACTACGGACACTGAAGCTTTCTTT.

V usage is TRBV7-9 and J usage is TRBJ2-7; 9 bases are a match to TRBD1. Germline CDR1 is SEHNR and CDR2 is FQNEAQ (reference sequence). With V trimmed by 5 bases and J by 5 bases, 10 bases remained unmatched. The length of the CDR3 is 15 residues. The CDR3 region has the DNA TGTGCCAGCAGCCCGATGCGGGGACAGGGAAACGAGCAGTACTTC. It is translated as CASSPMRGQGNEQYF.